This entry describes one T cell receptor beta chain. The antigen is unknown. TCR beta cDNA libraries included unique molecular identifiers. With about 0.95 to 11 million T cells as the source, some 500,000 cDNA molecules resulted. TCRdb re-called the PCR reads with MiXCR, one entry per CDR3 protein. The sample carries fewer than 700,000 distinct CDR3 sequences, roughly 45% recorded once. CDR3 length: 15 amino acids. The germline V gene has CDR1 SEHNR and CDR2 FQNEAQ (reference sequence). V was shortened by 4 bases and J by 3 bases, with 13 bases between the two germline ends. The sample belongs to a study of post-analysis software for immune sequencing data. Study-level information: Recorded disease courses covered relapsing-remitting, secondary progressive and progressive-relapsing multiple sclerosis. Some patients had no subtype annotation. Whole-study findings and limits: Co-batched samples clustered tightly together by F measure. Controls showed significantly higher normalized Chao1 diversity than did multiple sclerosis patients. Controls showed lower frequencies than patients for roughly five TRBV segments, and TRBV5-6, TRBV5-1 and TRBV20-1 were among these.

Sequenced material: blood. The chain combines TRBV7-9 with TRBJ2-1; perhaps D is TRBD1 or TRBD2 (5 bases each). The TCR was taken from a girl between 5 and 17 years old with multiple sclerosis. CDR3 loop: CASSSDRGLYNEQFF. As DNA, the CDR3 is TGTGCCAGCAGCTCTGACAGAGGGCTCTACAATGAGCAGTTCTTC.